The 10 T cell receptor beta chains below come from one sample, sequenced in a study of tumor-infiltrating lymphocytes in localized non-small cell lung cancer. Generated by immunoSEQ multiplex PCR, the TCRdb table keeps only in-frame clones and is missing some. The table has about 13,000 clones, more than 65% seen once; the top ten hold roughly an eighth. The sample was lung tumor tissue. The source of these receptors is a human donor with non-small cell lung cancer.

The chain is built from TRBV7-2 and TRBJ1-1; tentative D call: TRBD1 (6 bases). The germline gives CDR1 SGHTA, CDR2 FQGNSA. Trimming pared 5 bases from V and 10 bases from J, leaving 14 bases between. The CDR3 length is 12 residues. The CDR3 here is CASSRLQGLAFF. The CDR3 bases are TGTGCCAGCAGCAGACTACAGGGTTTAGCTTTCTTT.

The chain links TRBV27 to TRBJ1-1; no reliable D call. Germline CDR1 and CDR2: MNHEY and SMNVEV (reference sequence). Trimming pared 6 bases from V and 0 bases from J, leaving 8 bases between. The CDR3 length is 13 residues. The DNA of the CDR3 is TGTGCCAGCAGAGGCACTTTGAACACTGAAGCTTTCTTT. It specifies CASRGTLNTEAFF.

The J gene is TRBJ1-1, the V gene TRBV19; D is possibly TRBD1 (6 bases). Trimming shortened V by 7 bases and J by 0 bases, and 12 bases separated the two germline ends. Germline CDR1 reads LNHDA; CDR2 reads SQIVND (reference sequence). This CDR3 spans 14 amino acids. The CDR3 DNA reads as TGTGCCAGTACCCCGGACAGTTTGAACACTGAAGCTTTCTTT. It is translated as CASTPDSLNTEAFF.

This clone was seen only once. This chain joins TRBV19 and TRBJ2-7; D remains unclear. The CDR3 is 13 amino acids. The germline V gene encodes CDR1 LNHDA and CDR2 SQIVND (reference sequence). The germline V and J ends were trimmed by 5 bases and 5 bases, with 13 bases remaining between them. The CDR3 DNA sequence: TGTGCCAGTAGTGAAGACCCTTTCCACGAGCAGTACTTC. Encoded protein: CASSEDPFHEQYF.

Written as DNA, the CDR3 is TGCGCCAGCAGTTCGGGGACCGGCCCCTATGGCTACACCTTC. Protein sequence: CASSSGTGPYGYTF. The rearrangement uses TRBV5-1 and TRBJ1-2, with a tentative D call TRBD1 (5 bases). Germline assignment: CDR1 SGHRS and CDR2 YFSETQ. The CDR3 spans 14 residues. The V end lost 5 bases, the J end lost 4 bases, and 15 bases lay between the germline ends.

The J gene is TRBJ2-3, the V gene TRBV11-1; a weak D match, TRBD2 (5 bases). The germline V gene encodes CDR1 SGHAT and CDR2 FQDESV (reference sequence). The CDR3 runs 15 residues. V shed 5 bases and J shed 0 bases, with 12 bases lying between them. CDR3 sequence: CASSNTPGSTDTQYF. DNA of the CDR3: TGTGCCAGCAGCAATACTCCGGGGAGCACAGATACGCAGTATTTT.

The chain has TRBV15 and TRBJ2-3; maybe TRBD1 (5 bases). CDR3 length equals 14 residues. Germline CDR1 is LNHNV and CDR2 is YYDKDF (reference sequence). V dropped 6 bases and J dropped 2 bases, with 12 bases sitting between them. The CDR3 loop is CATSKRGITDTQYF. The DNA of the CDR3 is TGTGCCACCAGTAAAAGGGGAATCACAGATACGCAGTATTTT.

This clone has more than one count but fewer than ten. This rearrangement joins TRBV4-3 to TRBJ1-2; TRBD1 might be the D (5 bases). The CDR3 is 13 amino acids. V lost 0 bases and J lost 10, with 12 bases in between. Germline V CDR1 and CDR2: LGHNA, YSLEER. In DNA, the CDR3 is TGCGCCAGCAGCCAAGATGGGACGGACCACTACACCTTC. Its translation is CASSQDGTDHYTF.

The chain is built from TRBV5-5 and TRBJ2-5; a possible D gene is TRBD2 (7 bases). The V end was cut by 1 base, the J end by 5 bases, with 9 bases between. In germline, CDR1 is SGHKS, CDR2 YYEKEE (reference sequence). This CDR3 contains 13 residues. The CDR3 region has the DNA TGTGCCAGCAGCTTGAAGGGGGGGGAGACCCAGTACTTC. This sequence encodes CASSLKGGETQYF.

This rearrangement joins TRBV5-8 to TRBJ2-3; possibly TRBD1 or TRBD2 for D (6 bases each). The germline gives CDR1 SGHTS, CDR2 YDEGEE. The CDR3 loop spans 13 amino acids. Trimming took off 6 bases at V and 4 bases at J, with 12 bases between the two ends. The CDR3 sequence: CASTVGGADTQYF. The CDR3 coding sequence is TGTGCCAGCACGGTGGGGGGCGCAGATACGCAGTATTTT. Filled out from reference TRBV5-8 and TRBJ2-3, the complete variable domain reads EAGVTQSPTHLIKTRGQQATLRCSPISGHTSVYWYQQALGLGLQFLLWYDEGEERNRGNFPPRFSGRQFPNYSSELNVNALELEDSALYLCASTVGGADTQYFGPGTRLTVL.